The next 10 T cell receptor beta chains were all read from a single sample in a study of shared clonotypes between healthy human individuals. Measured with immunoSEQ multiplex PCR; TCRdb has only the in-frame clones, and not every one. The data show about 380,000 clones, about 96% seen once. Specimen: memory CD8+ T cells sorted from blood. Subset indicated: CD45RO+ cells pooled with CCR7-negative TemRA cells. The source of these receptors is a man aged 30 to 45 in good health.

V gene TRBV2 combines with J gene TRBJ2-5; 7 nucleotides agree with TRBD2. J gave up 5 bases and V 7 bases, and 10 bases lay outside the gene matches. The CDR3 is 14 residues long. From germline, CDR1 is SNHLY and CDR2 FYNNEI. DNA of the CDR3: TGTGCCAGCACTAGCGGATTGTCGACGGAGACCCAGTACTTC. Its protein product is CASTSGLSTETQYF.

The rearrangement joins TRBV29-1 to TRBJ1-1; D is unclear. CDR1 is SQVTM and CDR2 is ANQGSEA in the germline V gene. The CDR3 runs 11 residues. Trimming took 4 bases from V and 2 from J, leaving 5 bases between them. The CDR3: CSVVSNTEAFF. CDR3 coding DNA: TGCAGCGTTGTAAGCAACACTGAAGCTTTCTTT.

A note on this clone: This specimen includes other DNA sequences encoding the same CDR3. This chain connects TRBV7-3 to TRBJ2-5, with D perhaps being TRBD1 or TRBD2 (5 bases each). This CDR3 contains 13 residues. Trimming left V 2 bases short and J 1 base short, with 5 bases between. CDR1 is SGHTA and CDR2 is FQGTGA in the germline V gene. The CDR3 DNA reads TGTGCCAGCAGCTTAGGGGGCCAAGAGACCCAGTACTTC. Protein sequence: CASSLGGQETQYF.

The J gene is TRBJ2-7, the V gene TRBV6-1, with 11 bases that match TRBD2. The ends lost 6 bases at V and 7 bases at J; junction bases unmatched: 11. The CDR3 is made up of 15 amino acids. The germline V gene has CDR1 MNHNS and CDR2 SASEGT. CDR3 DNA: TGTGCCAGCAGGGGTCATCTAGCGGGAGGAGGGGAGCAGTACTTC. Translating it yields CASRGHLAGGGEQYF.

V is TRBV10-1 and J is TRBJ1-5; 8 bases align to TRBD1. This CDR3 comprises 18 residues. Germline CDR1 WNHNN, CDR2 SYGVQD (reference sequence). V lost 8 bases, J lost 4 bases, and 19 bases stayed unmatched. The CDR3, as DNA: TGCGCCAGCCTAAGGGGACAGGTTCTTTCCGGGGGGAATCAGCCCCAGCATTTT. It specifies CASLRGQVLSGGNQPQHF.

This clone was recorded only once. This chain links TRBV11-2 with TRBJ1-4, with D tentatively TRBD1 (5 bases). CDR3 length: 14 amino acids. Trimming took off 1 base at V and 5 bases at J, with 8 bases between the two ends. CDR1 is SGHAT and CDR2 is FQNNGV in the germline V gene. The CDR3 is CASSLGDGNEKLFF. For the CDR3, the DNA is TGTGCCAGCAGCTTAGGGGACGGAAATGAAAAACTGTTTTTT. The whole variable domain, filled in from reference TRBV11-2 and TRBJ1-4, reads EAGVAQSPRYKIIEKRQSVAFWCNPISGHATLYWYQQILGQGPKLLIQFQNNGVVDDSQLPKDRFSAERLKGVDSTLKIQPAKLEDSAVYLCASSLGDGNEKLFFGSGTQLSVL.

The V gene is TRBV5-5, the J gene TRBJ1-5, with D hard to call. The CDR3 sequence is 14 residues long. The germline gives CDR1 SGHKS, CDR2 YYEKEE (reference sequence). V was cut by 0 bases and J by 4 bases, with 8 bases left in between. CDR3 in amino acids: CASSLAGKNQPQHF. CDR3 coding DNA: TGTGCCAGCAGCTTGGCTGGGAAGAATCAGCCCCAGCATTTT.

V is TRBV6-1 and J is TRBJ2-7; 7 positions agree with TRBD2. Germline assignment: CDR1 MNHNS and CDR2 SASEGT. The junction had 5 bases not matched to a gene; V was cut back by 0 bases and J by 3 bases. The CDR3 contains 15 residues. CDR3 nucleotide sequence: TGTGCCAGCAGTGAAGCGGCTAGCGGAGGCTACGAGCAGTACTTC. Encoded protein: CASSEAASGGYEQYF.

The table lists this clone with a count of one. This chain links TRBV5-5 with TRBJ2-5, with D hard to call. There are 13 residues in the CDR3. Trimming took 5 bases from V and 5 from J, leaving 13 bases between them. Germline assignment: CDR1 SGHKS and CDR2 YYEKEE (reference sequence). The CDR3 here is CASRFLVGETQYF. The CDR3 bases are TGTGCCAGCAGGTTTTTGGTAGGCGAGACCCAGTACTTC.

This clone has just one count. V is TRBV6-1 and J is TRBJ2-7; D is unresolved. Germline CDR1 reads MNHNS; CDR2 reads SASEGT. V lost 4 bases and J 5 bases, leaving 12 bases between the germline ends. The CDR3 totals 13 residues. The CDR3 DNA reads TGTGCCAGCAGTGGCGGCAGGCCCGACGAGCAGTACTTC. This translates into CASSGGRPDEQYF.